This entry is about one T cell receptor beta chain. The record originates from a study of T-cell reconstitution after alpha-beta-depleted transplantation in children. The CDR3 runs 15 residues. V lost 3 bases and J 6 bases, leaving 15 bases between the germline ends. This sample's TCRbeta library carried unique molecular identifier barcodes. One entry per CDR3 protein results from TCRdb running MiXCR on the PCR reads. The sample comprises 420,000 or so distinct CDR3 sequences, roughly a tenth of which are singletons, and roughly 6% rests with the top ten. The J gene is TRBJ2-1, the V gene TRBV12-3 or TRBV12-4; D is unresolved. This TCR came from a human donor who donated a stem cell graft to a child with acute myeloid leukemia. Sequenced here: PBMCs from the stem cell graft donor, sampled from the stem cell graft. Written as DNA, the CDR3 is TGTGCCAGCAGTTTGGAGTTCACCCACGGCAATGAGCAGTTCTTC. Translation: CASSLEFTHGNEQFF.